This entry concerns a single TCR beta chain. The antigen remains undetermined. The CDR3 consists of 15 residues. The germline V and J ends were trimmed by 2 bases and 9 bases, with 17 bases remaining between them. The germline V gene encodes CDR1 KGHSH and CDR2 LQKENI. The record originates from a study of cytomegalovirus exposure and HLA in healthy donors. Study results and caveats: With high specificity and sensitivity, the classifier reportedly diagnosed cytomegalovirus status. Generally TCR sequences proved uncommon, though certain public TCRs appeared in numerous donors.

Some clones are missing from TCRdb's copy, which holds only in-frame ones; the method was immunoSEQ multiplex PCR. The table has 65,000 to 75,000 clones, around 94% seen once; the top ten hold 3.2%. The specimen sequenced was PBMCs. V usage is TRBV18 and J usage is TRBJ2-1, with D perhaps TRBD2 (5 bases). The TCR sequence derives from a woman aged 18 to 35 in good health and CMV-seropositive. CDR3 bases: TGTGCCAGCTCACCATTACCCCGAAAGGGAGTTGAGCAGTTCTTC. Its protein is CASSPLPRKGVEQFF.